The rows below give T cell receptor beta chains drawn from one sample of a study of blood T cell repertoires in COVID-19. Here immunoSEQ multiplex PCR was the method, and the copy in TCRdb shows in-frame clones only, minus some. The table has almost 100,000 clones, around nine tenths seen once. The sample taken for sequencing was peripheral blood. These receptors all come from a man aged 50 to 60 with acute or convalescent COVID-19. Both conserved end residues are part of each CDR3. A D gene is named only where the DNA matches it firmly.

TRBJ2-7,TRBV10-3,16,TRBD1,CAIGTPRGTGGYEQYF,TGTGCCATCGGCACCCCTAGAGGGACAGGGGGCTACGAGCAGTACTTC
TRBJ1-2,TRBV25-1,15,NA,CASSEGGGGRYGYTF,TGTGCCAGCAGTGAAGGTGGTGGGGGCCGGTATGGCTACACCTTC
TRBJ1-2,TRBV6-5,15,TRBD1,CASSRQPGQGSGYTF,TGTGCCAGCAGTCGTCAACCGGGACAGGGTAGTGGCTACACCTTC
TRBJ2-7,TRBV5-4,13,NA,CASGYDIFREQYF,TGTGCCAGCGGCTACGACATCTTTCGAGAGCAGTACTTC
TRBJ2-7,TRBV27,15,TRBD2,CASSPILASGYEQYF,TGTGCCAGCAGTCCTATACTAGCGAGTGGCTACGAGCAGTACTTC
TRBJ2-2,TRBV5-1,14,NA,CASSLLASTGELFF,TGCGCCAGCAGCTTACTAGCTAGCACCGGGGAGCTGTTTTTT
TRBJ1-1,TRBV11-3,15,TRBD1,CASSFSGQGITEAFF,TGTGCCAGCAGCTTCTCGGGACAGGGGATCACTGAAGCTTTCTTT
TRBJ1-1,TRBV29-1,16,TRBD1,CSVKLMGTGPSTEAFF,TGCAGCGTTAAATTAATGGGGACAGGGCCCAGCACTGAAGCTTTCTTT
TRBJ2-1,TRBV6-5,13,TRBD2,CASGLAGNNEQFF,TGTGCCAGCGGCCTAGCGGGGAACAATGAGCAGTTCTTC
TRBJ1-2,TRBV15,15,NA,CATSRDPGTADGYTF,TGTGCCACCAGCAGAGACCCGGGAACGGCCGATGGCTACACCTTC
TRBJ2-3,TRBV5-1,15,TRBD1,CASSPGQRSADTQYF,TGCGCCAGCAGCCCGGGACAGAGGTCAGCAGATACGCAGTATTTT
TRBJ1-5,TRBV19,14,NA,CASSMGGFNQPQHF,TGTGCCAGTAGTATGGGGGGTTTTAATCAGCCCCAGCATTTT
TRBJ1-2,TRBV5-6,13,NA,CASSLGGQYGYTF,TGTGCCAGCAGCTTGGGCGGGCAGTATGGCTACACCTTC
TRBJ2-7,TRBV5-4,14,NA,CASSPTSSSYEQYF,TGTGCCAGCAGCCCGACAAGCAGCTCCTACGAGCAGTACTTC
TRBJ2-4,TRBV5-1,17,NA,CASSLVQGERGKNIQYF,TGCGCCAGCAGCTTGGTACAGGGCGAAAGGGGCAAAAACATTCAGTACTTC
TRBJ1-1,TRBV5-5,15,TRBD1,CASSALGQGDIEAFF,TGTGCCAGCAGCGCCTTGGGACAGGGGGATATTGAAGCTTTCTTT
TRBJ1-2,TRBV7-2,14,NA,CASSIPTGGYGYTF,TGTGCCAGCAGCATACCTACAGGTGGCTATGGCTACACCTTC